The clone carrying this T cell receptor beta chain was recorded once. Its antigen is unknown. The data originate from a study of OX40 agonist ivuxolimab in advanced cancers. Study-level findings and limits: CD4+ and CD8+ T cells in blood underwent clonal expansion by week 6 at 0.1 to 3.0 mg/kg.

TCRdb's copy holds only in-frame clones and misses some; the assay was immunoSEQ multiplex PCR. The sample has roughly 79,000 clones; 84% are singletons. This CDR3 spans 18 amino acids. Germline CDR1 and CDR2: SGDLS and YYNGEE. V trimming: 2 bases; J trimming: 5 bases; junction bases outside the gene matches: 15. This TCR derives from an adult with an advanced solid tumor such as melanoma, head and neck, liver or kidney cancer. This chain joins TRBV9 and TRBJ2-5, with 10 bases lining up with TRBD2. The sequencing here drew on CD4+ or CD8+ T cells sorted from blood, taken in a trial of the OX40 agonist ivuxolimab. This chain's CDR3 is CASSVGVAQRGGRETQYF. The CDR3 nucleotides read TGTGCCAGCAGCGTGGGTGTGGCCCAGCGGGGGGGCCGGGAGACCCAGTACTTC.